The 8 T cell receptor beta chains below come from one sample, sequenced in a study of blood T cell repertoires in COVID-19. Sequenced by immunoSEQ multiplex PCR; TCRdb stores in-frame clones only, minus some. The repertoire consists of 55,000 to 85,000 clones, with approximately 80% occurring once and the leading ten covering approximately 0.83%. Material for sequencing was peripheral blood. The receptor source for this set is a woman in her sixties or seventies with acute or convalescent COVID-19.

Written as DNA, the CDR3 is TGTGCCAGCAAATATCGGACTAGCGGGCAAGAGACCCAGTACTTC. This encodes CASKYRTSGQETQYF. The gene calls are TRBV3-1 (or the pseudogene TRBV3-2) and TRBJ2-5, with TRBD2 matching 11 bases. CDR3 length: 15 amino acids. Trimming cost V 7 bases and J 2 bases; bases outside gene matches: 6. The germline CDR1 and CDR2 sequences are LGHDT and YNNKEL (reference sequence).

This clone was seen only a few times. The genes are TRBV7-9 and TRBJ2-5, with D tentatively TRBD1 (5 bases). Per the germline V gene, CDR1 is SEHNR and CDR2 is FQNEAQ (reference sequence). V lost 1 base to trimming and J lost 4 bases, with 13 bases between them. The CDR3 is 15 amino acids. CDR3 nucleotide sequence: TGTGCCAGCAGCTTAGAGAGCAGGGTGGCAGAGACCCAGTACTTC. This sequence encodes CASSLESRVAETQYF.

This sequence joins TRBV7-3 and TRBJ2-2; 15 bases fit TRBD2. Germline V lookup: CDR1 SGHTA, CDR2 FQGTGA. Trimming removed 5 bases from V and 6 bases from J; junction bases left unmatched: 4. The CDR3 is made up of 16 amino acids. CDR3 sequence (DNA): TGTGCCAGCAGCCCCGGACTAGCGGGAGGGGCCGGGGAGCTGTTTTTT. It encodes CASSPGLAGGAGELFF.

The rearrangement joins TRBV3-1 (or the pseudogene TRBV3-2) to TRBJ2-6; 7 nucleotides match TRBD1. The CDR3 runs to 19 residues. Unmatched junction bases numbered 12, after V lost 2 bases and J lost 2 bases. From germline, CDR1 is LGHDT and CDR2 YNNKEL (reference sequence). In nucleotides, the CDR3 is TGTGCCAGCAGCCAATTCGCCGGGACAGTCTCTCCTGGGGCCAACGTCCTGACTTTC. It specifies CASSQFAGTVSPGANVLTF.

Note on this clone: One end of the junction varies from germline; a read error may be responsible. This chain joins TRBV10-3 and TRBJ2-7; D call uncertain. The germline V gene has CDR1 ENHRY and CDR2 SYGVKD. The CDR3 covers 12 residues. Here the CDR3 reads CAISAVSNEQYF. The CDR3 DNA sequence: TGTGCCATCAGTGCAGTCTCCAACGAGCAGTACTTC.

The chain uses TRBV3-1 (or the pseudogene TRBV3-2) and TRBJ2-2, with D perhaps matching TRBD2 (7 bases). The CDR3 length is 14 residues. The V end was cut by 5 bases, the J end by 6 bases, with 13 bases between. Germline V gene lookup returns CDR1 LGHDT and CDR2 YNNKEL (reference sequence). The DNA for the CDR3 is TGTGCCAGCAGCAAAGGGGGAGGGGCCGGGGAGCTGTTTTTT. Protein sequence: CASSKGGGAGELFF.

The V and J genes are TRBV5-8 and TRBJ1-6; possibly TRBD1 for D (5 bases). Germline V gene sequence: CDR1 SGHTS, CDR2 YDEGEE. The V end was cut by 0 bases, the J end by 8 bases, with 12 bases between. The CDR3 is 15 amino acids. CDR3 region: CASSLGALGDSPLHF. In DNA form, the CDR3 reads TGTGCCAGCAGCTTGGGAGCGTTAGGGGATTCACCCCTCCACTTT.

Relative to its sample, this clone is medium-sized. The chain couples TRBV27 to TRBJ1-3, with 8 bases lining up with TRBD1. This CDR3 has 16 amino acids. CDR1 and CDR2 from the germline V gene are MNHEY and SMNVEV (reference sequence). Trimming took 6 bases from V and 2 from J; bases not matched to a gene: 9. The CDR3, as DNA: TGTGCCAGCAGGAAGACAGGGGTATTACCTGGAAACACCATATATTTT. This gives the protein CASRKTGVLPGNTIYF.